This TCR beta chain appears in the sequencing data of a study of T cell responses to AZD1222 COVID-19 vaccine. Overall study findings and caveats: A rise in Spike-specific TCR breadth and depth followed two AZD1222 doses. The peak T cell response came first, and repertoires were sampled only after it. Seropositivity was recorded at baseline in only six AZD1222 recipients. White British ancestry dominated among donors, who included more females, and clonal diversity was possibly underestimated.

V lost 8 bases to trimming and J lost 5 bases, with 16 bases between them. Germline loops: CDR1 SGHTA, CDR2 FQGNSA. CDR3 size: 13 residues. Measured with immunoSEQ multiplex PCR; TCRdb has only the in-frame clones, and not every one. The sample lists about 110,000 clones; roughly nine tenths were seen once. With regard to this clone: As yet, its antigen is unknown.

The TCR sequence derives from an adult in good health. The source material was peripheral blood, sampled on day 0 of AZD1222 vaccination. The chain links TRBV7-2 to TRBJ2-7; D uncertain. CDR3 sequence reads: CASGLGSANEQYF. The CDR3 DNA is TGTGCCAGCGGATTGGGCTCGGCCAACGAGCAGTACTTC.